The clone carrying this T cell receptor (beta chain) was counted a few times. The data were obtained in a study of T cell repertoires in cytomegalovirus infection. The CDR3 loop spans 13 amino acids. Trimming stripped 4 bases from V and 2 bases from J, with 7 bases between. Germline CDR1 and CDR2: LNHDA and SQIVND (reference sequence). One entry per CDR3 protein results from TCRdb running MiXCR on the reads. This table has about 180,000 distinct CDR3 sequences, approximately 15% appearing once. The V gene is TRBV19, the J gene TRBJ2-3; the D is unclear. Sequenced sample: PBMCs. The TCR comes from a human donor in good health (CMV status not recorded). Some clones in this sample may be carry-over from other donors' samples. The CDR3 spells CASSSRPTDTQYF. Written as DNA, the CDR3 is TGTGCCAGTAGTAGCAGACCCACAGATACGCAGTATTTT. Based on the CDR3 plus reference TRBV19 and TRBJ2-3, the full variable domain is DGGITQSPKYLFRKEGQNVTLSCEQNLNHDAMYWYRQDPGQGLRLIYYSQIVNDFQKGDIAEGYSVSREKKESFPLTVTSAQKNPTAFYLCASSSRPTDTQYFGPGTRLTVL.